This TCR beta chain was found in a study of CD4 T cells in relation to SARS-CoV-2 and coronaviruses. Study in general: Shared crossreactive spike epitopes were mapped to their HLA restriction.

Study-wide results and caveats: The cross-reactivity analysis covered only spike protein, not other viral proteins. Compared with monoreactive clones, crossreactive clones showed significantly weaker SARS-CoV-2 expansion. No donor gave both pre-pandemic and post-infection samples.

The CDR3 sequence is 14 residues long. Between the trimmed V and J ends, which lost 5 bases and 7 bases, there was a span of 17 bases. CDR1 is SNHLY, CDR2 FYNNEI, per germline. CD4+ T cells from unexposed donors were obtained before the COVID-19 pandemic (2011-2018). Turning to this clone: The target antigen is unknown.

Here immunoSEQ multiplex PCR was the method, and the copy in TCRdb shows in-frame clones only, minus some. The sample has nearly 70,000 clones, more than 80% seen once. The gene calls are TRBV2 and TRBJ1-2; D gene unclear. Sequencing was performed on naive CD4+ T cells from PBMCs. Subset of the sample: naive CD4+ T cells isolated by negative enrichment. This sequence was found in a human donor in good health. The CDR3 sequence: CASSTIGREAGYTF. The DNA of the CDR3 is TGTGCCAGCAGTACTATAGGAAGGGAGGCTGGCTACACCTTC.